This T cell receptor beta chain emerged from a study of blood T cell repertoires in COVID-19. Study-wide background: Acute-phase and convalescent COVID-19 samples originated in the United States, Italy and Spain. In each case, the material was cDNA or gDNA derived from T cells, B-cell-depleted T cells, or PBMCs.

The CDR3 loop spans 12 amino acids. The trim removed 7 bases at V and 4 bases at J, leaving 2 bases unmatched. The V gene's germline CDR1 is SNHLY and CDR2 FYNNEI. Authors' data handling: Reference gene primer amplification gave nucleated cell count estimates. The assay was immunoSEQ multiplex PCR, and TCRdb's table has in-frame clones only and misses some. Clone size and V and J calls were adopted from that table, with D and trimming inferred from the DNA. The profile shows 23,000 or so clones, approximately 90% of them singletons. The clonotype comes from a man between 65 and 85 years old with active COVID-19. The chain joins TRBV2 to TRBJ2-7, with TRBD1 identical over 9 bases. Sample: peripheral blood. The CDR3 loop reads CASTDRGYEQYF. The CDR3 coding sequence is TGTGCCAGCACGGACAGGGGTTACGAGCAGTACTTC.